This entry concerns a single T cell receptor beta chain. The antigen remains unidentified. CDR1 and CDR2 from the germline V gene are MNHEY and SMNVEV (reference sequence). The CDR3 totals 15 residues. UMI-labeled 5' RACE yielded the TRB cDNA libraries. TCRdb re-called the 5' RACE reads and catalogs CDR3 proteins one per entry, DNA excluded. The record lists some 54,000 distinct CDR3 sequences, of which the ten most abundant hold about 0.49%. This sample is drawn from a study of CXCR3-negative and CXCR3-positive naive CD8 T cells. Study-wide results and caveats: TRB CDR3 hydrophobicity was greater in CXCR3-positive naive cells than in CXCR3-negative naive cells.

The receptor's source is a human donor in good health. Some clones in this sample may be carry-over from other donors' samples. The chain uses TRBV27 and TRBJ2-6. Sequenced material: naive CXCR3+ CD8+ T cells from blood. The subset denotes: CD45RO-CCR7+CD27+CD95- naive CD8+ T cells expressing CXCR3 (TNR3+). The CDR3 region is CASSLIYSGANVLTF. The full variable domain, with the rest looked up from reference TRBV27 and TRBJ2-6, is EAQVTQNPRYLITVTGKKLTVTCSQNMNHEYMSWYRQDPGLGLRQIYYSMNVEVTDKGDVPEGYKVSRKEKRNFPLILESPSPNQTSLYFCASSLIYSGANVLTFGAGSRLTVL.